The 10 T cell receptor beta chains given below trace back to one sample, sequenced in a study of T-cell reconstitution after alpha-beta-depleted transplantation in children. Preparing the TCRbeta library involved the use of unique molecular identifiers. In TCRdb, the PCR reads were re-called with MiXCR into one record per CDR3 protein. The sample includes about 91,000 distinct CDR3 sequences, about 8% seen only once; the top ten take 5.5% to 7%. The sample was PBMCs from the stem cell graft donor, taken from the stem cell graft. The receptor set was obtained from a human donor who donated a stem cell graft to a child with congenital amegakaryocytic thrombocytopenia.

In the case of this clonotype: This clone may be a read error of a much larger clone one base away. No conserved phenylalanine or tryptophan ends this CDR3, so it is likely a read error. The rearrangement uses TRBV20-1 and TRBJ1-4; D gene unclear. This CDR3 region has 15 residues. Trimming removed 0 bases from V and 4 bases from J, with 12 bases in between. Germline-derived CDR1 and CDR2 are DFQATT and SNEGSKA (reference sequence). CDR3 loop: CSARDSKGDNEKLFI. CDR3 coding DNA: TGCAGTGCTAGAGATTCTAAGGGTGATAATGAAAAACTGTTTATT.

The table lists this clonotype with a few counts. The CDR3 is CASSLGRGYDEQYF. The DNA for the CDR3 is TGTGCCAGCAGCTTAGGCAGGGGTTACGACGAGCAGTACTTC. V gene TRBV7-9 combines with J gene TRBJ2-7; TRBD1 might be the D (6 bases). The CDR3 has 14 amino acids. Germline CDR1 reads SEHNR; CDR2 reads FQNEAQ (reference sequence). Trimming took 1 base from V and 5 from J, leaving 12 bases between them.

This clonotype appeared many times. The chain combines TRBV7-6 with TRBJ2-7; 11 nucleotides agree with TRBD2. With V trimmed by 5 bases and J by 3 bases, 6 bases remained unmatched. Germline V gene lookup returns CDR1 SGHVS and CDR2 FNYEAQ. This CDR3 region has 15 residues. The CDR3 is CASSPGTSGVYEQYF. The CDR3 nucleotides read TGTGCCAGCAGCCCCGGGACTAGCGGTGTCTACGAGCAGTACTTC.

This clonotype was detected ten times or more. The J gene is TRBJ2-3, the V gene TRBV20-1; D unresolved. CDR1 and CDR2 (germline): DFQATT, SNEGSKA (reference sequence). The CDR3 contains 16 residues. V lost 0 bases and J 2 bases, leaving 15 bases between the germline ends. In nucleotides, the CDR3 is TGCAGTGCTAGAGAGGTCAAGCCCAGTCACACAGATACGCAGTATTTT. It yields the protein CSAREVKPSHTDTQYF.

The chain employs TRBV30 and TRBJ2-3; perhaps TRBD2 as D (7 bases). The CDR3 covers 18 residues. Germline V gene sequence: CDR1 GTSNPN, CDR2 SVGIG (reference sequence). Trimming shortened V by 1 base and J by 3 bases, and 23 bases separated the two germline ends. CDR3 sequence: CAWSGPVRGGVGTDTQYF. The CDR3 nucleotides are TGTGCCTGGAGTGGACCAGTTAGGGGGGGCGTTGGGACAGATACGCAGTATTTT.

The V and J genes are TRBV5-4 and TRBJ1-1; the D gene is possibly TRBD1 (6 bases). Germline V gene sequence: CDR1 SGHNT, CDR2 YYREEE (reference sequence). The ends were cut back, 4 bases at V and 4 bases at J, with 17 bases in the middle. The CDR3 is made up of 15 amino acids. The CDR3 nucleotides are TGTGCCAGCAGCCAAGGTCCAGGGGAGGCCACTGAAGCTTTCTTT. It translates to CASSQGPGEATEAFF. The whole variable domain, remainder taken from reference TRBV5-4 and TRBJ1-1, is ETGVTQSPTHLIKTRGQQVTLRCSSQSGHNTVSWYQQALGQGPQFIFQYYREEENGRGNFPPRFSGLQFPNYSSELNVNALELDDSALYLCASSQGPGEATEAFFGQGTRLTVV.

This clonotype was detected ten times or more. The rearrangement uses TRBV10-3 and TRBJ2-1; D is ambiguous. Germline values: CDR1 ENHRY, CDR2 SYGVKD. The CDR3 length is 11 residues. Trimming removed 8 bases from V and 5 bases from J, with 7 bases in between. In DNA form, the CDR3 reads TGTGCCATCGGTACTAACAATGAGCAGTTCTTC. Protein product: CAIGTNNEQFF.

This clonotype was seen repeatedly, ten times or more. V and J are TRBV3-1 and TRBJ2-7, with 7 bases identical to TRBD1. The V and J ends lost 5 bases and 0 bases, in that order; junction bases with no gene match: 7. The length of the CDR3 is 15 residues. Germline CDR1 and CDR2: LGHDT and YNNKEL (reference sequence). The CDR3 spells CASSEPGQSSYEQYF. CDR3 nucleotides: TGTGCCAGCAGCGAACCGGGACAGAGCTCCTACGAGCAGTACTTC.

In its sample, this clonotype was seen many times. The gene calls are TRBV6-5 and TRBJ2-7; D unresolved. The CDR3 is made up of 12 amino acids. Trimming left V 6 bases short and J 3 bases short, with 9 bases between. Germline V CDR1 and CDR2: MNHEY, SVGAGI. In nucleotides, the CDR3 is TGTGCCAGCAGATCCCGGGTCTACGAGCAGTACTTC. It translates to CASRSRVYEQYF.

At least ten counts were recorded for this clonotype. The V gene is TRBV20-1, the J gene TRBJ2-4; D call uncertain. Germline V gene data show CDR1 as DFQATT and CDR2 as SNEGSKA (reference sequence). V lost 4 bases and J 3 bases, leaving 10 bases between the germline ends. The CDR3 sequence is 13 residues long. CDR3 DNA: TGCAGTGCTATCGAGAACAGCAAAAACATTCAGTACTTC. Protein product: CSAIENSKNIQYF.